One and the same sample provided the 4 T cell receptor beta chains below, sequenced in a study of OX40 agonist ivuxolimab in advanced cancers. Sequencing was performed with immunoSEQ multiplex PCR; in TCRdb, only in-frame clones are kept and a portion is missing. In the table there are fewer than 40,000 clones, around 90% of which are singletons. The source was CD4+ or CD8+ T cells sorted from blood, collected in a trial of the OX40 agonist ivuxolimab. These receptors were obtained from an adult with an advanced solid tumor such as melanoma, head and neck, liver or kidney cancer.

The chain employs TRBV29-1 and TRBJ2-5; 7 bases are shared with TRBD2. In germline, CDR1 is SQVTM, CDR2 ANQGSEA. V gave up 4 bases and J gave up 5 bases; unmatched junction bases: 7. The CDR3 sequence is 13 residues long. The CDR3 reads CSVVSWEGETQYF. The CDR3 bases are TGCAGCGTTGTTAGCTGGGAGGGGGAGACCCAGTACTTC.

V is TRBV7-6 and J is TRBJ2-7; D might be TRBD1 (5 bases). Per germline, CDR1 SGHVS and CDR2 FNYEAQ. This CDR3 has 13 amino acids. V gave up 4 bases and J gave up 2 bases, with 9 bases separating them. This chain's CDR3 is CASSSRQTYEQYF. CDR3 bases: TGTGCCAGCAGCTCCCGACAGACCTACGAGCAGTACTTC.

A single count supports this clone. The chain recombines TRBV29-1 with TRBJ2-3, with 7 bases lining up with TRBD2. The CDR3 has 13 amino acids. V was clipped by 8 bases and J by 2 bases; unmatched bases: 7. CDR1 and CDR2 from the germline V gene are SQVTM and ANQGSEA. CDR3 sequence: CSPVAGLTDTQYF. In DNA form, the CDR3 reads TGCAGCCCGGTAGCGGGTCTCACAGATACGCAGTATTTT.

The chain joins TRBV19 to TRBJ1-5; D gene unclear. Germline CDR1 LNHDA, CDR2 SQIVND (reference sequence). The length of the CDR3 is 16 residues. V shed 0 bases and J shed 6 bases, with 15 bases lying between them. In nucleotides, the CDR3 is TGTGCCAGTAGTATAGATCTCGGGTACGGTCTTCAGCCCCAGCATTTT. It specifies CASSIDLGYGLQPQHF.